This T cell receptor (beta chain) was captured in a study of blood T cell repertoires in COVID-19 (dated by TCRdb to the early 2020s). Broadly, across the study: Samples covering the acute and convalescent phases of COVID-19 were provided by collaborators in the United States, Italy and Spain. A de-identified subject ID, COVID-19 status, age in years and sex were almost always included in the sample metadata. Samples were obtained from the ongoing ImmuneRACE study (first 160 participants) and from 950 to 1,500 subjects provided by 6 global collaborators. The prospective study material was composed of cDNA or gDNA derived from T cells, B-cell-depleted T cells, or PBMCs. The repertoires were released in a freely available public database meant as a resource for research on the immune response to SARS-CoV-2. Where HLA class I and class II types were available, the types were taken from metadata supplied by the sample provider, not from assay-based typing. Subjects who had been exposed to COVID-19, were actively infected with it, or had recovered from it provided the deeply sampled blood TCRbeta repertoires that made up the dataset.

Study-wide findings and limitations: How much clinical and demographic metadata was included differed by source and by participant, and the metadata was provided uncurated.

In the prospective study, participants were roughly 18 to 100 years old, resided in about two dozen geographic areas of the United States, and were enrolled through a virtual design. In the prospective study, cohorts were assigned on the basis of participant-reported clinical history obtained from a screening survey and a study questionnaire. ImmuneRACE Cohort 3 recovered participants were defined by two consecutive negative NP/OP PCR tests, healthcare professional clearance, or symptom resolution. Mobile phlebotomists in the prospective study collected whole blood, serum and a nasopharyngeal or oropharyngeal swab from every participant. Over a 2-month period, participants in the prospective study had the option of providing additional blood draws and questionnaires. Before DNA extraction, prospective study blood samples were shipped either frozen or at room temperature. As to this clone: The antigen it recognizes is unknown. No much larger clone exists at a distance of one base, and base qualities are not known.

TCRbeta CDR3 regions were amplified from genomic DNA using the immunoSEQ Assay, a bias-controlled multiplex PCR. In the authors' own workflow: The number of nucleated cells in each sample was estimated by amplification of reference gene primers within the assay. Sequence reads were collapsed and filtered to measure the absolute abundance of every unique TCRbeta CDR3 rearrangement. For each sample, productive Simpson clonality was calculated by taking the square root of Simpson's diversity index across productive rearrangements. TCRdb limited this immuneACCESS table to in-frame rearrangements with V and J called. A share of clones is missing; checked studies link under half to unresolved V genes, and the rest is unexplained. V and J calls and clone size follow that table, whereas D and trimming were derived from the DNA. This sample comprises about 160,000 clones, over 80% of them detected only once. 3.5% to 5% of the sample rests with the top ten.

Sequenced sample: PBMCs or T cells enriched from blood (not recorded which). This receptor was obtained from a woman in her forties or fifties who had recovered from COVID-19.

The encoded CDR3 is CATRTYNEQFF. Here is the DNA: TGTGCCACGCGAACCTACAATGAGCAGTTCTTC. The chain couples TRBV24-1 to TRBJ2-1; the D gene lacks a confident call. Via the germline V gene, CDR1 is KGHDR and CDR2 SFDVKD. CDR3 length: 11 amino acids, cysteine to phenylalanine. CDR3 DNA is the only sequence kept; it has 33 bases, read in frame from the first base. Trimming removed 10 bases from V and 2 bases from J, leaving 5 bases between the germline ends.